This T cell receptor beta chain comes out of a study of T cell repertoires in cytomegalovirus infection. TCRdb processed the reads anew with MiXCR; each CDR3 protein has one entry. The sample includes approximately 73,000 distinct CDR3 sequences, around 37% of them seen just once. Study-wide points: In two of eight donors, the top clonotype was HLA-C-restricted CMV-specific.

In its sample, this clonotype was seen a few times. Its antigen is not identified. The sequenced sample was CD8+ T cells from cultured PBMCs, obtained from culture after CMV antigen stimulation. The sequence derives from a human donor in good health (CMV status not recorded). Some clones in this sample may be carry-over from other donors' samples.

CDR3: CASSSGSHQPQHF. The CDR3 DNA is TGTGCCAGCAGCTCAGGGTCACATCAGCCCCAGCATTTT. V is TRBV7-6 and J is TRBJ1-5; perhaps TRBD1 as D (5 bases). In germline, CDR1 is SGHVS, CDR2 FNYEAQ. CDR3 length: 13 amino acids. Trimming removed 4 bases at V and 5 bases at J, with 9 bases between. The complete variable domain, with remaining parts taken from reference TRBV7-6 and TRBJ1-5, reads GAGVSQSPRYKVTKRGQDVALRCDPISGHVSLYWYRQALGQGPEFLTYFNYEAQQDKSGLPNDRFSAERPEGSISTLTIQRTEQRDSAMYRCASSSGSHQPQHFGDGTRLSIL.